Following are 18 T cell receptor beta chains from one sample sequenced in a study of CD8 T cells in ankylosing spondylitis. TCRdb analysed the 5' RACE reads with MiXCR anew, one entry per CDR3 protein. The top ten clones hold roughly a fifth of a sample with a few hundred thousand distinct CDR3 sequences, under 12% of them seen once. Sequenced material: blood, either unsorted or a sorted T cell fraction (not recorded which). Every receptor here comes from a male donor with ankylosing spondylitis or in good health (not recorded which).

This clonotype was recorded many times. V is TRBV9 and J is TRBJ1-2; unclear D gene. There are 16 residues in the CDR3. Germline CDR1 is SGDLS and CDR2 is YYNGEE. V gave up 0 bases and J gave up 4 bases, with 16 bases separating them. The CDR3, as DNA: TGTGCCAGCAGCGTAGCTCTACCGGGAGATAGCTATGGCTACACCTTC. This codes for CASSVALPGDSYGYTF.

As for this clonotype: A much bigger clone sits one base away, suggesting this may be a read error. The DNA of the CDR3 is TGTGCCAGCAGCCCCGCTCTACTGACCTCCTACAATGAGCAGTCCTTC. Translating gives CASSPALLTSYNEQSF. The gene calls are TRBV4-2 and TRBJ2-1; D is ambiguous. The CDR3 consists of 16 residues. Germline V gene data show CDR1 as LGHNA and CDR2 as YNFKEQ.

V usage is TRBV20-1 and J usage is TRBJ1-4; weak D call: TRBD1 (6 bases). Germline V gene sequence: CDR1 DFQATT, CDR2 SNEGSKA (reference sequence). Trimming cost V 4 bases and J 3 bases, with 12 bases left between them. The CDR3 contains 14 residues. CDR3 DNA sequence: TGCAGTGCTAACGGGGGGCGGCCTAATGAAAAACTGTTTTTT. Protein product: CSANGGRPNEKLFF.

The J gene is TRBJ2-7, the V gene TRBV27; TRBD2 might be the D (7 bases). Trimming pared 3 bases from V and 6 bases from J, leaving 18 bases between. The CDR3 contains 15 residues. CDR1 is MNHEY, CDR2 SMNVEV, per germline (reference sequence). CDR3 DNA: TGTGCCAGCAGTTTCGGCGGGGGCATTTCCATCGAGCAGTACTTC. This codes for CASSFGGGISIEQYF.

This clonotype was observed at least ten times. J is TRBJ1-5 and V is TRBV29-1, with no clear D. The length of the CDR3 is 13 residues. CDR1 is SQVTM and CDR2 is ANQGSEA in the germline V gene. Trimming cost V 5 bases and J 3 bases, with 11 bases left between them. The DNA of the CDR3 is TGCAGCGTTCTGGTGGGCCTCAATCAGCCCCAGCATTTT. It encodes CSVLVGLNQPQHF.

This clonotype has more than one count but fewer than ten. The chain carries TRBV5-1 and TRBJ2-5; 7 nucleotides line up with TRBD2. The CDR3 totals 13 residues. Trimming removed 4 bases from V and 4 bases from J; junction bases left unmatched: 4. The germline gives CDR1 SGHRS, CDR2 YFSETQ. CDR3: CASSRQRGETQYF. The CDR3 nucleotides read TGCGCCAGCAGCCGGCAGCGGGGAGAGACCCAGTACTTC.

This chain links TRBV7-9 with TRBJ2-3; either TRBD1 or TRBD2 may supply D (5 bases each). The CDR3 is 14 residues long. Germline CDR1 is SEHNR and CDR2 is FQNEAQ (reference sequence). V was shortened by 3 bases and J by 2 bases, with 9 bases between the two germline ends. CDR3 DNA sequence: TGTGCCAGCAGCTTCACAGGACTCACAGATACGCAGTATTTT. Protein: CASSFTGLTDTQYF.

This clonotype was counted many times. This chain joins TRBV18 and TRBJ1-1, with D unresolved. Trimming cost V 0 bases and J 7 bases, with 9 bases left between them. Germline V gene lookup returns CDR1 KGHSH and CDR2 LQKENI. The CDR3 is 13 residues long. For the CDR3, the DNA is TGTGCCAGCTCACCACCGCATCAGGATGAAGCTTTCTTT. This sequence encodes CASSPPHQDEAFF.

Many counts were recorded for this clonotype. The chain combines TRBV7-8 with TRBJ1-3; D perhaps matches TRBD1 (6 bases). Germline CDR1 and CDR2: SGHVS and FQNEAQ. V gave up 6 bases and J gave up 0 bases, with 12 bases separating them. The CDR3 totals 15 residues. In DNA form, the CDR3 reads TGTGCCAGCAGGTTAACAGGGAGCTCTGGAAACACCATATATTTT. As protein: CASRLTGSSGNTIYF.

Ten or more counts support this clonotype. The chain uses TRBV5-1 and TRBJ2-5; either TRBD1 or TRBD2 may supply D (5 bases each). The CDR3 is made up of 14 amino acids. CDR1 SGHRS and CDR2 YFSETQ come from the germline V gene. Trimming removed 0 bases at V and 7 bases at J, with 13 bases between. CDR3 loop: CASSLASGDGTQYF. The CDR3 DNA reads TGCGCCAGCAGCTTGGCCTCTGGGGACGGGACCCAGTACTTC. Full variable domain (missing parts from reference TRBV5-1 and TRBJ2-5): KAGVTQTPRYLIKTRGQQVTLSCSPISGHRSVSWYQQTPGQGLQFLFEYFSETQRNKGNFPGRFSGRQFSNSRSEMNVSTLELGDSALYLCASSLASGDGTQYFGPGTRLLVL.

This clonotype was seen at least ten times. DNA of the CDR3: TGCGCCAGCAGCCTGGAGACGGTTACAACAGATACGCAGTATTTT. Translated: CASSLETVTTDTQYF. The chain recombines TRBV5-1 with TRBJ2-3; no reliable D call. The CDR3 runs to 15 residues. The V gene's germline CDR1 is SGHRS and CDR2 YFSETQ. V was clipped by 4 bases and J by 3 bases, with 15 bases between them. The variable domain in full, completed from reference TRBV5-1 and TRBJ2-3, reads KAGVTQTPRYLIKTRGQQVTLSCSPISGHRSVSWYQQTPGQGLQFLFEYFSETQRNKGNFPGRFSGRQFSNSRSEMNVSTLELGDSALYLCASSLETVTTDTQYFGPGTRLTVL.

V is TRBV3-1 and J is TRBJ1-1, with D perhaps TRBD1 (6 bases). Germline CDR1 reads LGHDT; CDR2 reads YNNKEL (reference sequence). V lost 4 bases and J lost 5, with 17 bases in between. The length of the CDR3 is 15 residues. The CDR3 DNA reads as TGTGCCAGCAGCCGAAACCTACAGGGAGGGACTGAAGCTTTCTTT. Translated, it gives CASSRNLQGGTEAFF. Combining the CDR3 with reference TRBV3-1 and TRBJ1-1 gives the whole variable domain DTAVSQTPKYLVTQMGNDKSIKCEQNLGHDTMYWYKQDSKKFLKIMFSYNNKELIINETVPNRFSPKSPDKAHLNLHINSLELGDSAVYFCASSRNLQGGTEAFFGQGTRLTVV.

This clonotype was detected many times. The gene calls are TRBV5-1 and TRBJ2-2; D is undetermined. CDR3 length: 14 amino acids. V lost 0 bases, J lost 5 bases, and 8 bases lay in between. Germline loops: CDR1 SGHRS, CDR2 YFSETQ. DNA for the CDR3: TGCGCCAGCAGCTTGGACGCGGATACCGGGGAGCTGTTTTTT. This codes for CASSLDADTGELFF. The whole variable domain, remainder taken from reference TRBV5-1 and TRBJ2-2, is KAGVTQTPRYLIKTRGQQVTLSCSPISGHRSVSWYQQTPGQGLQFLFEYFSETQRNKGNFPGRFSGRQFSNSRSEMNVSTLELGDSALYLCASSLDADTGELFFGEGSRLTVL.

The chain is built from TRBV6-1 and TRBJ2-3, with TRBD1 as a possible D gene (6 bases). V lost 6 bases and J lost 0, with 19 bases in between. Germline V gives CDR1 MNHNS, CDR2 SASEGT. This CDR3 comprises 17 residues. The CDR3 nucleotides are TGTGCCAGCAGCCCTCAGGTCCCAGGGGCAAGCACAGATACGCAGTATTTT. This sequence encodes CASSPQVPGASTDTQYF.

This chain uses TRBV12-3 or TRBV12-4 with TRBJ2-4; D may match TRBD1 or TRBD2 (6 bases each). Trimming shortened V by 1 base and J by 1 base, and 14 bases separated the two germline ends. The CDR3 runs to 17 residues. The DNA of the CDR3 is TGTGCCAGCAGTTTAGGGGTGGGGGGCACGGCCAAAAACATTCAGTACTTC. Its translation: CASSLGVGGTAKNIQYF.

This clonotype has at least ten counts. The gene calls are TRBV20-1 and TRBJ1-5; the match to TRBD1 covers 11 bases. V gave up 5 bases and J gave up 3 bases; unmatched junction bases: 9. Germline CDR1 DFQATT, CDR2 SNEGSKA (reference sequence). The CDR3 length is 16 residues. The CDR3 here is CSASPGTGGSNQPQHF. The CDR3 DNA reads as TGCAGTGCTTCTCCCGGGACAGGGGGGTCCAATCAGCCCCAGCATTTT.

This clonotype was seen more than once but under ten times. The CDR3 bases are TGTGCCAGCTCACCAGGGACAGGGGGCGACCTTGGAGCTGAAGCTTTCTTT. Protein: CASSPGTGGDLGAEAFF. V gene TRBV18 combines with J gene TRBJ1-1, with 12 bases aligning to TRBD1. The CDR3 sequence is 17 residues long. Trimming took 2 bases from V and 6 from J; bases not matched to a gene: 10. Germline V gene data show CDR1 as KGHSH and CDR2 as LQKENI. The whole variable domain, remainder taken from reference TRBV18 and TRBJ1-1, is NAGVMQNPRHLVRRRGQEARLRCSPMKGHSHVYWYRQLPEEGLKFMVYLQKENIIDESGMPKERFSAEFPKEGPSILRIQQVVRGDSAAYFCASSPGTGGDLGAEAFFGQGTRLTVV.

This clonotype was counted ten times or more. This sequence joins TRBV20-1 and TRBJ1-5; 8 bases match TRBD1. The J segment lost 3 bases and the V segment lost 5 bases, leaving 6 bases of the junction unmatched. Germline V gene sequence: CDR1 DFQATT, CDR2 SNEGSKA (reference sequence). CDR3 length equals 14 residues. Here the CDR3 reads CSAARQGNNQPQHF. The CDR3 coding sequence is TGCAGTGCTGCGAGACAGGGGAACAATCAGCCCCAGCATTTT.